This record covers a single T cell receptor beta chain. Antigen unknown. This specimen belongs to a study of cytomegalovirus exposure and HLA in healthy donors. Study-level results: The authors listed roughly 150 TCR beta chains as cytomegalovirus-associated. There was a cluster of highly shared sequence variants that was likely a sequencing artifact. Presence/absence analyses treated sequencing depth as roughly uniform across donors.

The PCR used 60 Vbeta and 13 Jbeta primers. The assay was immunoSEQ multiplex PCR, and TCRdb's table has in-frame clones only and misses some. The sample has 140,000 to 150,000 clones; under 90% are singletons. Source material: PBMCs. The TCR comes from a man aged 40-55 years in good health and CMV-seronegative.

The chain's CDR3 is CASSMGASYNSPLHF. In DNA, the CDR3 is TGTGCCAGTAGTATGGGGGCATCCTATAATTCACCCCTCCACTTT. The gene calls are TRBV19 and TRBJ1-6; the D gene is possibly TRBD1 (6 bases). This CDR3 comprises 15 residues. Germline assignment: CDR1 LNHDA and CDR2 SQIVND (reference sequence). V lost 3 bases to trimming and J lost 1 base, with 7 bases between them.